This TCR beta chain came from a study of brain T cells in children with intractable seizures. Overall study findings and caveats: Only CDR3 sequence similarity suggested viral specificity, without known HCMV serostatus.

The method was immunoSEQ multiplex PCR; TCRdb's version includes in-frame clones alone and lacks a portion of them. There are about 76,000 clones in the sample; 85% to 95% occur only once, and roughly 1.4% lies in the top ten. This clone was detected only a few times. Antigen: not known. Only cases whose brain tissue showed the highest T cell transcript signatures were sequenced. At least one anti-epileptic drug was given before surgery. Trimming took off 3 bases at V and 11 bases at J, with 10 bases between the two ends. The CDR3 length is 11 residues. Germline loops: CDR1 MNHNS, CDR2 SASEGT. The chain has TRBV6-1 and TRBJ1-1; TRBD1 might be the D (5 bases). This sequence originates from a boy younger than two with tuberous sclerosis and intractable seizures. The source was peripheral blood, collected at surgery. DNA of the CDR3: TGTGCCAGCAGTGACAGGGATGAGGCTTTCTTT. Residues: CASSDRDEAFF.